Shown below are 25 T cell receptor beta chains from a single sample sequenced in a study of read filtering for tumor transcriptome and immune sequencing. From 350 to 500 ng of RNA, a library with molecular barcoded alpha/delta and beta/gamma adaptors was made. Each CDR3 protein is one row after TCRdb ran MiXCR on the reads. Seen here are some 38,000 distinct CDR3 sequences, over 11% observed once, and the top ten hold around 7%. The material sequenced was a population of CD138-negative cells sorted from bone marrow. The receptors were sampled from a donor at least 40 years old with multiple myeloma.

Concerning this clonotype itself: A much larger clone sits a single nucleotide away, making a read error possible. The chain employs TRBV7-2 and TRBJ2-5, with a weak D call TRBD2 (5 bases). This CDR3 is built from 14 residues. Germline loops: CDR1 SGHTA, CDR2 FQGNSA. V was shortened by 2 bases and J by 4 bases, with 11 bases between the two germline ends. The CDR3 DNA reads TGTGCCAGCAGCTTACTGAGGGCTTTAGAGACCCAGTACTTC. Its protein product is CASSLLRALETQYF.

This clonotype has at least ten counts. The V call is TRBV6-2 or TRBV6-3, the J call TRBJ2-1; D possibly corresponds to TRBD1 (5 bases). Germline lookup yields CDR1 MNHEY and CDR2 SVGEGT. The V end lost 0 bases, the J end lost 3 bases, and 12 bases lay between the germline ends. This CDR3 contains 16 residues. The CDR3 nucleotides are TGTGCCAGCAGTTACTCGATACAGGCTTTCTACAATGAGCAGTTCTTC. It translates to CASSYSIQAFYNEQFF.

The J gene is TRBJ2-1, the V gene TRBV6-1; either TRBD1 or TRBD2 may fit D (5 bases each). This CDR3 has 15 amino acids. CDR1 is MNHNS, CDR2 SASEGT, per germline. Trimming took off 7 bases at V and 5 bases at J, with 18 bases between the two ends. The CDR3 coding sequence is TGTGCCAGCACCCGGCAGGGAGCGACCCACAATGAGCAGTTCTTC. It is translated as CASTRQGATHNEQFF.

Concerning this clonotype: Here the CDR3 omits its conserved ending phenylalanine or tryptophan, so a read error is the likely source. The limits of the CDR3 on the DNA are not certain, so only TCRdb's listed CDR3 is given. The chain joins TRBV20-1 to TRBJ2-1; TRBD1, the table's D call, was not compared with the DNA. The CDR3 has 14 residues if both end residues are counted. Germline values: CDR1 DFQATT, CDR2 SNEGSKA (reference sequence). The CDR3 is CSASPDRRDNEQVC.

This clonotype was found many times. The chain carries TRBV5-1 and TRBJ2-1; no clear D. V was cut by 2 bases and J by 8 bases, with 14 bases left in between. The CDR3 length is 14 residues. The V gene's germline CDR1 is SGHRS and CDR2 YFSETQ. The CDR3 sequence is CASSLDGVQDEQFF. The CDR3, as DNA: TGCGCCAGCAGCTTAGATGGGGTTCAGGATGAGCAGTTCTTC.

CDR3 amino acids: CASSRSGDYEQYF. In DNA form, the CDR3 reads TGTGCCAGCAGCCGATCGGGGGACTACGAGCAGTACTTC. J is TRBJ2-7 and V is TRBV7-9; tentative D call: TRBD2 (6 bases). The germline V and J ends were trimmed by 5 bases and 3 bases, with 11 bases remaining between them. The CDR3 runs to 13 residues. Germline-derived CDR1 and CDR2 are SEHNR and FQNEAQ (reference sequence). The full variable domain, in which reference TRBV7-9 and TRBJ2-7 provide the parts outside the CDR3, is DTGVSQNPRHKITKRGQNVTFRCDPISEHNRLYWYRQTLGQGPEFLTYFQNEAQLEKSRLLSDRFSAERPKGSFSTLEIQRTEQGDSAMYLCASSRSGDYEQYFGPGTRLTVT.

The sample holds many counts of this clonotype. CDR3 bases: TGTGCCAGCAGTCCCAAGCAGAGCCGAAAGCCCCAGCATTTT. It specifies CASSPKQSRKPQHF. This chain connects TRBV7-2 to TRBJ1-5; D is ambiguous. The V gene lost 6 bases and the J gene lost 8 bases, with 17 bases spanning the gap. The CDR3 covers 14 residues. Germline assignment: CDR1 SGHTA and CDR2 FQGNSA.

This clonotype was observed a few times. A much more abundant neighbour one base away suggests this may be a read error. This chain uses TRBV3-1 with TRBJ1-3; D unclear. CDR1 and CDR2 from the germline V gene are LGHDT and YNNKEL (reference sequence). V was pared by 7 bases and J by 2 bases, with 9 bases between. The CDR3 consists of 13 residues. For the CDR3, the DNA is TGTGCCAGCACCCGAGGGCCTGGAAACACCATATATTTT. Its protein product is CASTRGPGNTIYF.

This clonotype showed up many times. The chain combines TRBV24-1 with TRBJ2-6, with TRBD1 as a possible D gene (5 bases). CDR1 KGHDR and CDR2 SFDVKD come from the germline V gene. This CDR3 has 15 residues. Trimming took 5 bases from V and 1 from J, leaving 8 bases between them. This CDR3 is CATSVRGSGANVLTF. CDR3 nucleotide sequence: TGTGCCACCAGTGTTAGGGGATCTGGGGCCAACGTCCTGACTTTC.

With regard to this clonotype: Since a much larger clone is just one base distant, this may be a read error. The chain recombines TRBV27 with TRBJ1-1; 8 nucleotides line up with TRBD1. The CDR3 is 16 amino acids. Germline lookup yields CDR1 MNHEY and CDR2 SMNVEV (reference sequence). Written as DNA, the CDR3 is TGTGCCAGCAGTAGGAAGACAGGGGCCAAGAACACTGAAGCTCTCTTT. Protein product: CASSRKTGAKNTEALF.

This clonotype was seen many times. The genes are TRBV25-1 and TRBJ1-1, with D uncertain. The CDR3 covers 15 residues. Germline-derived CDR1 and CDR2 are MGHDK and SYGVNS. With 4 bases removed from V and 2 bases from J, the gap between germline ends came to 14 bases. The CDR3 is CASSGSWQTNTEAFF. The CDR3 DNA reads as TGTGCCAGCAGTGGGAGTTGGCAGACCAACACTGAAGCTTTCTTT. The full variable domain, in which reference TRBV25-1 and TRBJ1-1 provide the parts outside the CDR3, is EADIYQTPRYLVIGTGKKITLECSQTMGHDKMYWYQQDPGMELHLIHYSYGVNSTEKGDLSSESTVSRIRTEHFPLTLESARPSHTSQYLCASSGSWQTNTEAFFGQGTRLTVV.

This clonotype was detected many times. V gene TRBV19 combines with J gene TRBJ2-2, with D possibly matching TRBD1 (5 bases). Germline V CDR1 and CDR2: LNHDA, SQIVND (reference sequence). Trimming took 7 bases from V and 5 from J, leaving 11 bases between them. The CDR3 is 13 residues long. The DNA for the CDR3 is TGTGCCAGTATGGGCAGGGCGACCGGGGAGCTGTTTTTT. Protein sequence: CASMGRATGELFF.

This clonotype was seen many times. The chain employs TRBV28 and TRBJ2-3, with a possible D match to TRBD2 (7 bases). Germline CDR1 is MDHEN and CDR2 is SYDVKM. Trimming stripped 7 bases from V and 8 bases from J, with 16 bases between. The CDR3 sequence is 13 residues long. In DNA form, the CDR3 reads TGTGCCAGCAACGGGGGCGGGAGCGTTACGCAGTATTTT. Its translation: CASNGGGSVTQYF. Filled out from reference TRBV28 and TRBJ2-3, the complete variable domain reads DVKVTQSSRYLVKRTGEKVFLECVQDMDHENMFWYRQDPGLGLRLIYFSYDVKMKEKGDIPEGYSVSREKKERFSLILESASTNQTSMYLCASNGGGSVTQYFGPGTRLTVL.

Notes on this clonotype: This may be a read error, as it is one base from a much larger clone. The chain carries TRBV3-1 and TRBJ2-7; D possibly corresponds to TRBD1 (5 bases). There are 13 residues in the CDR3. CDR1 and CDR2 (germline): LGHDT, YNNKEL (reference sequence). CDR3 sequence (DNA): TGTGCCAGCAGCCAAGATTGGGGCTACGAGCGGTACTTC. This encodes CASSQDWGYERYF.

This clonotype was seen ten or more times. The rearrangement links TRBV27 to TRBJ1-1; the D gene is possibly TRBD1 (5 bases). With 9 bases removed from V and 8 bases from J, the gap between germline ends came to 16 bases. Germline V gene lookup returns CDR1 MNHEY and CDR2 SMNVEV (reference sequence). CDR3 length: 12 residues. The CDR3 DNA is TGTGCCAGTACAGGCTTCCTAGGGGAAGCTTTCTTT. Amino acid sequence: CASTGFLGEAFF.

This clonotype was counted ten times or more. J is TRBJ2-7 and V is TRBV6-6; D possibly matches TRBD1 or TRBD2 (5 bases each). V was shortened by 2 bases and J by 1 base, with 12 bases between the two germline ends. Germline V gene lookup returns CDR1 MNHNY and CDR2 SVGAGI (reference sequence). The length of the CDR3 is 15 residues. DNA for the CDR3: TGTGCCAGCAGTTACCCGGGGCCGGGATCCTACGAGCAGTACTTC. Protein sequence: CASSYPGPGSYEQYF.

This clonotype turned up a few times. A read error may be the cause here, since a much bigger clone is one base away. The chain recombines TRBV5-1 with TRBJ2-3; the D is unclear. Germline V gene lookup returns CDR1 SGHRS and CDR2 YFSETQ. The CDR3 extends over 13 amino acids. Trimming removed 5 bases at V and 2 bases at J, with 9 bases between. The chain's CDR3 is CASRAGATDTQYF. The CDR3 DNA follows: TGCGCCAGCAGGGCAGGCGCCACAGATACGCAGTATTTT.

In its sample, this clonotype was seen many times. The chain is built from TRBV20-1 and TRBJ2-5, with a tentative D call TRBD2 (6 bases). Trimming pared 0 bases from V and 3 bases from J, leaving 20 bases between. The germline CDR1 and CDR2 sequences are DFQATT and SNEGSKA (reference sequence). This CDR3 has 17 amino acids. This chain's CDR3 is CSARDSRDWRSEETQYF. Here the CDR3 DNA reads TGCAGTGCTAGAGACTCCCGGGACTGGAGGTCGGAAGAGACCCAGTACTTC.

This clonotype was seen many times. The CDR3 sequence is CAISEGTGFNQPQHF. As DNA, the CDR3 is TGTGCCATCAGTGAGGGGACGGGATTCAATCAGCCCCAGCATTTT. The rearrangement joins TRBV10-3 to TRBJ1-5; D is possibly TRBD1 (5 bases). Germline CDR1 and CDR2: ENHRY and SYGVKD. The CDR3 runs 15 residues. The ends were cut back, 2 bases at V and 3 bases at J, with 11 bases in the middle.

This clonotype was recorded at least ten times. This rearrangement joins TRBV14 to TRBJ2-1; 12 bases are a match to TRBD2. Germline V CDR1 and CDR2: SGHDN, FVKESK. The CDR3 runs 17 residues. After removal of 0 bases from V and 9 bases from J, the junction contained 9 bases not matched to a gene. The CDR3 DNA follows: TGTGCCAGCAGCCAAGAAAGTCCGCTAGCGGGAGGGGGTGAGCAGTTCTTC. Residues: CASSQESPLAGGGEQFF.

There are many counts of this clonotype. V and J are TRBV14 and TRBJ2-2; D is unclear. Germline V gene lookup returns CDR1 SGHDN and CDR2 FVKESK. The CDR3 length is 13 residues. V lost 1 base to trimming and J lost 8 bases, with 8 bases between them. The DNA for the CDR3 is TGTGCCAGCAGCCAAGCAACGGCGGGGGAGCTGTTTTTT. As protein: CASSQATAGELFF.

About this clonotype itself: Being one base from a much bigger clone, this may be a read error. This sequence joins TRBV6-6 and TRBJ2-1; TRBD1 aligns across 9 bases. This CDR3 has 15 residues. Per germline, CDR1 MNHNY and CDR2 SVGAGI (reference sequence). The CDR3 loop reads CASGGQGRSYHEQFF. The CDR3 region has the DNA TGTGCCAGCGGGGGACAGGGAAGGTCCTACCATGAGCAGTTCTTC.

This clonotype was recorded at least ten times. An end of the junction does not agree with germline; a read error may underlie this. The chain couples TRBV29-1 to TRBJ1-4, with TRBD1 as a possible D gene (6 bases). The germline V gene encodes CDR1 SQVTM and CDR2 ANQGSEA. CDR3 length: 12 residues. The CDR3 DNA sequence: TGCAGCGTTGGGGCAGGGGAAGAAAAACGGTTTTTT. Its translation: CSVGAGEEKRFF.

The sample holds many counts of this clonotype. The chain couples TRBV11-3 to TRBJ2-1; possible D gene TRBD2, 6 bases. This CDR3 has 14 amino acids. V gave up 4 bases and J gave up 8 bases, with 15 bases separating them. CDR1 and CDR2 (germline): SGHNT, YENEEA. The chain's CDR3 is CASSSWGGLDEQFF. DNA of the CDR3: TGTGCCAGCAGCTCCTGGGGAGGCCTCGATGAGCAGTTCTTC.

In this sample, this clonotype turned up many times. CDR3 sequence reads: CASTEWDRGNTGELFF. CDR3 bases: TGTGCCAGCACCGAGTGGGACAGGGGTAACACCGGGGAGCTGTTTTTT. The rearrangement joins TRBV6-6 to TRBJ2-2, with 10 bases matching TRBD1. CDR1 and CDR2 from the germline V gene are MNHNY and SVGAGI (reference sequence). The CDR3 runs 16 residues. Trimming at V came to 7 bases and at J to 2 bases, leaving 7 bases not matched to a gene.